A selection of T cell receptor beta chains follows, all from one sample in a study of T-cell reconstitution after alpha-beta-depleted transplantation in children. MiXCR, applied by TCRdb to the PCR reads, yields one record per CDR3 protein. Among about 420,000 distinct CDR3 sequences, about 11% were seen once, and the ten largest hold about 5%. This specimen consisted of PBMCs from the stem cell graft donor, obtained from the stem cell graft. These receptors came from a human donor who donated a stem cell graft to a child with acute myeloid leukemia. Both conserved end residues are part of each CDR3. The D gene is left open where the match is weak.

v_call,d_call,cdr3_aa
TRBV7-8,TRBD2,CASSSAGTSSYEQYF
TRBV5-1,.,CASSILPGPQETQYF
TRBV20-1,.,CSARVPKQGNYGYTF
TRBV5-1,TRBD1,CASSFSDRVTNTQYF
TRBV12-3/TRBV12-4,TRBD1,CASKTGTEHNSPLHF
TRBV12-3/TRBV12-4,TRBD1,CASSPLGQGSGELFF
TRBV6-5,.,CASTPGVYNEQFF
TRBV9,TRBD1,CASSAQMTGQETQYF
TRBV10-3,.,CAIRFGTALTDTQYF
TRBV20-1,TRBD2,CSAPSLLAGAIDTQYF
TRBV20-1,.,CSARRGAKTNEKLFF
TRBV29-1,TRBD2,CSARLASTDTQYF
TRBV19,.,CASRSGYEQFF
TRBV12-3/TRBV12-4,.,CASSPGTRETQYF
TRBV2,.,CASSELLGSTDTQYF
TRBV4-1,.,CASSQAGTSPDTQYF
TRBV2,.,CASRGGPGETQYF
TRBV12-3/TRBV12-4,.,CASSFGLLNTVAFF
TRBV6-5,.,CASSYGSTYNEQFF
TRBV20-1,TRBD1,CSASPETGINEQFF
TRBV28,TRBD1,CASSFSGQGRWETQYF
TRBV5-1,TRBD1,CASSGQGARGYTF
TRBV7-9,TRBD1,CASSRRTGVEQYF
TRBV18,.,CASSPGAGSTIYF
TRBV5-4,.,CASSLGPPDEQYF
TRBV20-1,TRBD2,CSARDGTSQETQYF
TRBV29-1,.,CSGGPGGVGGYTF
TRBV5-1,.,CASSGDYEQFF
TRBV29-1,.,CSVVAGTTSYNEQFF
TRBV5-1,.,CASSLSGNEQFF
TRBV7-2,.,CASSFQGGEEETQYF
TRBV6-5,TRBD1,CASSYSTGTGNTIYF
TRBV12-3/TRBV12-4,TRBD1,CASSLGQGVLGVTSPLHF
TRBV7-9,.,CASSSREGPEASLYNEQFF
TRBV12-3/TRBV12-4,.,CASSLEADQPQHF
TRBV7-8,TRBD2,CASSSPTSGGAKNIQYF
TRBV20-1,.,CSARRPDGAGSLGGELFF
TRBV12-3/TRBV12-4,TRBD1,CASSSTPGTGDQVPEAFF
TRBV20-1,.,CSARALEGWSYNEQFF
TRBV21-1,.,CASSNPFYSNQPQHF
TRBV6-2/TRBV6-3,TRBD2,CASKREGPYEQYF
TRBV24-1,.,CATSAGISSTDTQYF
TRBV7-6,.,CASSLVPSESTDTQYF
TRBV5-1,TRBD2,CASSVHGSGGPLNEQFF
TRBV20-1,TRBD2,CSARLAGVGNEQFF
TRBV24-1,TRBD2,CATSDLAGGPRFF
TRBV11-2,TRBD2,CASSLGTTGLAGYNEQFF
TRBV30,.,CAYESRARRNTQYF
TRBV20-1,.,CSAREDAIQYF
TRBV18,.,CASSPPLQVNTGELFF
TRBV3-1,TRBD2,CASSYRGGHYEQYF
TRBV10-3,.,CAISDLAGAKTSAAF
TRBV9,.,CASSVAGTAYEQYF